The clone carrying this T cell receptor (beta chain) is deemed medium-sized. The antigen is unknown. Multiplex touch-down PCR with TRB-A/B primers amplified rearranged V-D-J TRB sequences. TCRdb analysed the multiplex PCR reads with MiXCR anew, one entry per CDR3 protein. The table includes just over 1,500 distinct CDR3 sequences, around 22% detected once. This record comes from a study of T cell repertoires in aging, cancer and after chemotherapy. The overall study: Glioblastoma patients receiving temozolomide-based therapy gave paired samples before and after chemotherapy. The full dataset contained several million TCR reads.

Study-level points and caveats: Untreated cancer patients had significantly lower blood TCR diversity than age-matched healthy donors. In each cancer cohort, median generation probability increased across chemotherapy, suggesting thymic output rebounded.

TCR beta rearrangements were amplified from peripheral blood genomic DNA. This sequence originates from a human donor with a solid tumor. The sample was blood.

CDR3 amino acids: CSAGLAFF. The DNA of the CDR3 is TGCAGTGCCGGACTAGCTTTCTTC. The genes are TRBV20-1 and TRBJ2-1; the match to TRBD2 covers 8 bases. Germline loops: CDR1 DFQATT, CDR2 SNEGSKA (reference sequence). The CDR3 contains 8 residues. With V trimmed by 6 bases and J by 16 bases, 2 bases remained unmatched.